The 17 T cell receptor beta chains reported below all come from one sample, sequenced in a study of T-cell reconstitution after alpha-beta-depleted transplantation in children (dated by TCRdb to 2016 to 2017). Library preparation used PCR. Sequencing instrument: Illumina HiSeq 2500. TCR libraries were prepared with molecular barcoding, using unique molecular identifiers to normalize TCRbeta repertoire quantification. TCRdb reprocessing: public reads trimmed at Q25 with fastp, clones called with MiXCR, in-frame beta chains kept. When rows share a CDR3 protein, they turn into one entry using the most common DNA and genes. The sample table shows 400,000 to 500,000 distinct CDR3 sequences, and approximately 11% are seen once. In total, the top ten clones hold 5% to 6.5% of the sample. Sequences were derived from PBMCs from the stem cell graft donor, sampled from the stem cell graft. The receptor set was obtained from a human donor who donated a stem cell graft to a child with acute myeloid leukemia.

This clonotype has a handful of counts. This sequence joins TRBV15 and TRBJ2-3, with 8 bases lining up with TRBD1. Germline V gives CDR1 LNHNV, CDR2 YYDKDF (reference sequence). V was clipped by 0 bases and J by 6 bases; unmatched bases: 8. This CDR3 contains 16 residues. Here the CDR3 reads CATSRDPGTGSDTQYF. In nucleotides, the CDR3 is TGTGCCACCAGCAGAGACCCCGGGACAGGTAGCGATACGCAGTATTTT.

There are a few counts of this clonotype. V usage is TRBV5-1 and J usage is TRBJ2-2; 15 bases map to TRBD2. CDR3 size: 17 residues. V lost 4 bases and J lost 7; bases outside the gene matches: 8. Germline CDR1 and CDR2: SGHRS and YFSETQ. The CDR3 region is CASSLGLAGGENGELFF. Written as DNA, the CDR3 is TGCGCCAGCAGCCTGGGACTAGCGGGAGGCGAGAACGGGGAGCTGTTTTTT.

At least ten counts were recorded for this clonotype. At one end the junction does not follow the germline gene, possibly because of a read error. The rearrangement links TRBV5-1 to TRBJ1-5, with D possibly TRBD1 on 5 matching bases. CDR1 and CDR2 from the germline V gene are SGHRS and YFSETQ. The CDR3 spans 13 residues. CDR3 in DNA: TGTGCCAGCAGCCAGGGAGGGAATCAGCCCCAGCATTTT. Its protein is CASSQGGNQPQHF.

The chain joins TRBV7-3 to TRBJ2-3; TRBD2 matches at 8 bases. The germline V gene has CDR1 SGHTA and CDR2 FQGTGA. The CDR3 runs 15 residues. The ends lost 5 bases at V and 4 bases at J; junction bases unmatched: 8. CDR3 DNA: TGTGCCAGCAGCGGCACGGGGGGGGGCCCAGATACGCAGTATTTT. Residues: CASSGTGGGPDTQYF.

V and J are TRBV5-4 and TRBJ2-1; D is unresolved. The length of the CDR3 is 15 residues. Per germline, CDR1 SGHNT and CDR2 YYREEE (reference sequence). V lost 6 bases and J lost 2, with 15 bases in between. For the CDR3, the DNA is TGTGCCAGCAATCTAGTCCCGTCTCCCTACAATGAGCAGTTCTTC. It yields the protein CASNLVPSPYNEQFF.

The chain is built from TRBV6-5 and TRBJ2-5; possibly TRBD1 for D (6 bases). The V end was cut by 5 bases, the J end by 1 base, with 11 bases between. From germline, CDR1 is MNHEY and CDR2 SVGAGI. This CDR3 is built from 14 residues. In nucleotides, the CDR3 is TGTGCCAGCAGTAACAGGGCTAGCCAAGAGACCCAGTACTTC. Translating it yields CASSNRASQETQYF.

This sequence joins TRBV6-2 or TRBV6-3 and TRBJ2-1; tentatively, D is TRBD2 (6 bases). The CDR3 totals 13 residues. The V and J ends lost 10 bases and 6 bases respectively, with 16 bases between them. Germline CDR1 reads MNHEY; CDR2 reads SVGEGT. Written as DNA, the CDR3 is TGTGCCACCAAGGAGGGCCCGAGCAATGAGCAGTTCTTC. Translation: CATKEGPSNEQFF.

The CDR3 reads CASSQGGSPLHF. In nucleotides, the CDR3 is TGTGCCAGCAGCCAGGGGGGATCACCCCTCCACTTT. The chain combines TRBV12-3 or TRBV12-4 with TRBJ1-6; 7 nucleotides line up with TRBD1. The CDR3 is made up of 12 amino acids. The J segment lost 10 bases and the V segment lost 6 bases, leaving 3 bases of the junction unmatched.

The chain uses TRBV4-2 and TRBJ2-2, with 10 bases lining up with TRBD2. The CDR3 consists of 16 residues. CDR1 is LGHNA, CDR2 YNFKEQ, per germline. Germline trimming cut 5 bases from V and 2 bases from J; bases unmatched to any gene: 5. The CDR3 nucleotides read TGTGCCAGCAGCACGCGGACTAGCGGCAACACCGGGGAGCTGTTTTTT. This sequence encodes CASSTRTSGNTGELFF.

This chain uses TRBV2 with TRBJ1-1; D unclear. The CDR3 contains 11 residues. CDR1 is SNHLY, CDR2 FYNNEI, per germline. The V end lost 4 bases, the J end lost 5 bases, and 5 bases lay between the germline ends. CDR3 residues: CASSVSTEAFF. In DNA, the CDR3 is TGTGCCAGCAGTGTCTCGACTGAAGCTTTCTTT.

In its sample, this clonotype was seen a few times. The chain couples TRBV7-2 to TRBJ1-6; D is uncertain. The CDR3 contains 14 residues. The ends were cut back, 3 bases at V and 8 bases at J, with 11 bases in the middle. Germline CDR1 and CDR2: SGHTA and FQGNSA. CDR3 coding DNA: TGTGCCAGCAGCTTCTTATCGGCAGATTCACCCCTCCACTTT. This sequence encodes CASSFLSADSPLHF.

J is TRBJ2-7 and V is TRBV14; 8 bases are a match to TRBD2. Germline lookup yields CDR1 SGHDN and CDR2 FVKESK. The CDR3 is made up of 12 amino acids. The ends lost 2 bases at V and 12 bases at J; junction bases unmatched: 6. In nucleotides, the CDR3 is TGTGCCAGCAGCCAATCTGGCGGGGGGTTGTACGTC. Translation: CASSQSGGGLYV.

In this sample, this clonotype turned up a few times. This chain connects TRBV5-5 to TRBJ2-4, with a possible D match to TRBD1 (5 bases). Germline V CDR1 and CDR2: SGHKS, YYEKEE (reference sequence). The V end was cut by 0 bases, the J end by 8 bases, with 21 bases between. The CDR3 spans 17 residues. The CDR3: CASSLGAPIYRLDIQYF. The CDR3 DNA reads as TGTGCCAGCAGCTTGGGCGCCCCTATATACAGGTTGGACATTCAGTACTTC.

The chain recombines TRBV3-1 with TRBJ1-2; TRBD1 might be the D (5 bases). Germline CDR1 is LGHDT and CDR2 is YNNKEL (reference sequence). CDR3 length: 17 amino acids. V lost 0 bases to trimming and J lost 2 bases, with 16 bases between them. CDR3: CASSQDLFEGLNYGYTF. The CDR3 bases are TGTGCCAGCAGCCAAGATCTGTTCGAGGGGTTAAACTATGGCTACACCTTC.

V gene TRBV20-1 combines with J gene TRBJ2-7; D is possibly TRBD1 or TRBD2 (5 bases each). The V gene lost 1 base and the J gene lost 2 bases, with 9 bases spanning the gap. Germline loops: CDR1 DFQATT, CDR2 SNEGSKA (reference sequence). The CDR3 length is 13 residues. The CDR3: CSARVLGAYEQYV. CDR3 nucleotides: TGCAGTGCTAGAGTTTTGGGGGCCTACGAGCAGTACGTC.

The rearrangement uses TRBV7-8 and TRBJ2-3; TRBD2 is a possible D gene (5 bases). Per germline, CDR1 SGHVS and CDR2 FQNEAQ. Trimming left V 4 bases short and J 6 bases short, with 17 bases between. The CDR3 is 15 amino acids. The CDR3 DNA is TGTGCCAGCAGCTCCTGGGGAGTCGCTATGGATACGCAGTATTTT. It codes for CASSSWGVAMDTQYF.

V gene TRBV24-1 combines with J gene TRBJ2-2; a possible D gene is TRBD2 (5 bases). V was shortened by 5 bases and J by 2 bases, with 11 bases between the two germline ends. CDR1 is KGHDR and CDR2 is SFDVKD in the germline V gene. The CDR3 is 15 residues long. The CDR3 protein is CATSAAGLNTGELFF. The CDR3 DNA is TGTGCCACCAGTGCGGCGGGTCTTAACACCGGGGAGCTGTTTTTT.